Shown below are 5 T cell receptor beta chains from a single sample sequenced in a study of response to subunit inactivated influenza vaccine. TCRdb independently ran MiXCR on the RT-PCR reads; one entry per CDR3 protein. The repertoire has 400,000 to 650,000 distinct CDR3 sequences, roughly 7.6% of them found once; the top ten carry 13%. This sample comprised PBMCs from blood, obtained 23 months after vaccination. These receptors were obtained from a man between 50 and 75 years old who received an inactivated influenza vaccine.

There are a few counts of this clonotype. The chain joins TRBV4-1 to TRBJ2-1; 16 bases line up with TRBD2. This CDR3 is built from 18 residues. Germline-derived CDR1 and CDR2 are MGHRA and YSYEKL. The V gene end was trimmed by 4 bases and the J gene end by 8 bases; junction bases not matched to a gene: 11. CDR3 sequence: CASSRLLTGTSGGDEQFF. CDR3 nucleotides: TGCGCCAGCAGCCGGCTCCTAACCGGGACTAGCGGGGGGGATGAGCAGTTCTTC.

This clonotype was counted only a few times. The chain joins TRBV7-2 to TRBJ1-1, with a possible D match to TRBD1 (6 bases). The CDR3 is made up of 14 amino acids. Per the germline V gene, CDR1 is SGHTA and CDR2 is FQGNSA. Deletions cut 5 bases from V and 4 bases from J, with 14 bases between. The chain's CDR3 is CASSKGGVVTEAFF. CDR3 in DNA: TGTGCCAGCAGCAAGGGGGGAGTGGTCACTGAAGCTTTCTTT.

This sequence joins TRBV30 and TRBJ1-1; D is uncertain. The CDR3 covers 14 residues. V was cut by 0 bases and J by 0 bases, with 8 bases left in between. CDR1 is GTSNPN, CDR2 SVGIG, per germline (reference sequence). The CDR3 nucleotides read TGTGCCTGGAGTGTGAGAAATCTGAACACTGAAGCTTTCTTT. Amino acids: CAWSVRNLNTEAFF.

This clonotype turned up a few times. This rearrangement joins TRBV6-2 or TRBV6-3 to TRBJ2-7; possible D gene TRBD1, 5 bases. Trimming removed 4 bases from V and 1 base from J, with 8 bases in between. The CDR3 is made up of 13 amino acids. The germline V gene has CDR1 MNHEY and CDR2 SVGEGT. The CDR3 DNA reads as TGTGCCAGCAGTTCCGACAGATCCTACGAGCAGTACTTC. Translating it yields CASSSDRSYEQYF.

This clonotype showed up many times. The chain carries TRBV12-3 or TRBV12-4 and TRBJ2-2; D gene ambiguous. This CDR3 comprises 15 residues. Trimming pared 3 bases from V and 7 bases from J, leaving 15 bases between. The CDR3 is CASSFAPTWGGELFF. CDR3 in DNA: TGTGCCAGCAGTTTTGCCCCCACCTGGGGCGGGGAGCTGTTTTTT.